This TCR beta chain comes out of a study of T cells in Graves' hyperthyroidism and ophthalmopathy. Whole-study results and caveats: Blood samples included most of the expanded thyroid clonotypes exceeding 0.001. The model foresaw ophthalmopathy a median approximately 6.1 months prior to onset.

The V gene end was trimmed by 4 bases and the J gene end by 4 bases; junction bases not matched to a gene: 9. This CDR3 has 14 residues. The germline CDR1 and CDR2 sequences are GTSNPN and SVGIG (reference sequence). This clonotype occurred a few times. What it binds is unknown. Patients with uncontrolled infections, other autoimmune diseases, pregnancy or lactation were excluded. Amplified TCR beta CDR3 regions came from RNA transcripts. HTBI primers were employed in a first-round RT-PCR of the TCR CDR3. TCRdb analysed the multiplex PCR reads with MiXCR anew, one entry per CDR3 protein. The repertoire holds 270,000 or so distinct CDR3 sequences, with 20% to 30% as singletons.

The chain combines TRBV30 with TRBJ1-2; TRBD1 matches 7 bases. Sequences were obtained from blood. This sequence was found in a man between 35 and 55 years old with Graves' hyperthyroidism that later progressed to Graves' ophthalmopathy. The CDR3 nucleotides read TGTGCCTGGACCCGGGGACAGCCCACCTATGGCTACACCTTC. Translating it yields CAWTRGQPTYGYTF.